Reported below is one T cell receptor (beta chain). The treatment is: some 20 received Ad26.COV2.S at low or high dose, single or two shots; 5 received placebo; per-sample allocation not given. Samples were taken on day 63 after the first vaccine or placebo injection. The CDR3 is made up of 17 amino acids. The V gene's germline CDR1 is SGHAT and CDR2 FQNNGV. After removal of 5 bases from V and 5 bases from J, the junction contained 10 bases not matched to a gene. TCRdb's copy holds only in-frame clones and misses some; the assay was immunoSEQ multiplex PCR. The data show about 680,000 clones, approximately 88% seen once. These data are taken from a study of Ad26.COV2.S vaccination and SARS-CoV-2 variants.

The clonotype comes from a person aged 18-65 years who received the Ad26.COV2.S COVID-19 vaccine or a placebo. The sample was peripheral blood, taken in a trial of Ad26.COV2.S vaccine versus placebo. The J gene is TRBJ2-2, the V gene TRBV11-2; 11 nucleotides align to TRBD2. As DNA, the CDR3 is TGTGCCAGCAGCCACGTTAGCGGGGGGGCACGGACCGGGGAGCTGTTTTTT. Protein sequence: CASSHVSGGARTGELFF.